These T cell receptor beta chains were read from a single sample in a study of breast tumors, draining lymph nodes, adjacent tissues. Each CDR3 protein gets one entry after TCRdb re-called the multiplex PCR reads with MiXCR. The sample includes approximately 7,600 distinct CDR3 sequences, around 74% of them seen just once. Sequencing used tumor-adjacent breast tissue. Receptor source: a female donor with breast cancer. Some clones in this sample may be carry-over from other donors' samples. Both conserved end residues are part of each CDR3. The D gene is left open where the match is weak. Clone size is shown for a subset of rows, as once, few, many or a class of expanded clone.

D,size,V,J,DNA,CDR3
-,-,TRBV19,TRBJ1-6,TGTGCCAGTAGTATAGGGGCTCTCCAGGGGCCACGAGCTAGTTCACCCCTCCACTTT,CASSIGALQGPRASSPLHF
-,-,TRBV12-3/TRBV12-4,TRBJ2-1,TGTGCCAGCAGTAAGGGACGGTCAGGAGAAAACAATGAGCAGTTCTTC,CASSKGRSGENNEQFF
-,medium-sized,TRBV9,TRBJ2-1,TGTGCCAGCAGCGAGGACATGGGACATTTTGGTATTGAGCAGTTCTTC,CASSEDMGHFGIEQFF
TRBD2,-,TRBV28,TRBJ2-7,TGTGCCAGCAGTTTACCGGGAGGGCCTTACGAGCAGTACTTC,CASSLPGGPYEQYF
TRBD2,-,TRBV9,TRBJ2-5,TGTGCCAGCAGCTCGAGCGGGAGCCTAGAGACCCAGTACTTC,CASSSSGSLETQYF
TRBD2,-,TRBV7-9,TRBJ2-1,TGTGCCAGCAGCTTAGCCGGGACTAGCGGAAACTCCTACAATGAGCAGTTCTTC,CASSLAGTSGNSYNEQFF
TRBD1,-,TRBV27,TRBJ1-3,TGTGCCAGCAGTTGGAGACAGGGGCTCTCGGGAAACACCATATATTTT,CASSWRQGLSGNTIYF
-,-,TRBV6-1,TRBJ2-3,TGTGCCAGCAGCGTAGCGGCAGATACGCAGTATTTT,CASSVAADTQYF
TRBD1,-,TRBV7-9,TRBJ1-3,TGTGCCAGCAGCCTACCTCAGGGGGAAGCGTCCTCTGGAAACACCATATATTTT,CASSLPQGEASSGNTIYF
TRBD2,-,TRBV7-7,TRBJ2-3,TGTGCTAGCAGCCCCAACGGGGGGGTCTATGCAAATACGCAGTATTTT,CASSPNGGVYANTQYF
-,many,TRBV16,TRBJ2-7,TGTGCCAGCAGCCACCTGGACCAGAGTCTCTACGAGCAGTACTTC,CASSHLDQSLYEQYF
-,-,TRBV5-1,TRBJ2-3,TGCGCCAGCAGCTACAGCACAGATACGCAGTATTTT,CASSYSTDTQYF
TRBD1,-,TRBV5-1,TRBJ2-7,TGCGCCAGCAGCGGGGCCACAGGGGGCATTGACGAGCAGTACTTC,CASSGATGGIDEQYF
-,-,TRBV6-1,TRBJ2-7,TGTGCCAGCAGTGAATGGCCCGGGGACTCCTACGAGCAGTACTTC,CASSEWPGDSYEQYF
-,few,TRBV20-1,TRBJ2-7,TGCAGTGCTAGAGAAGGCGGGGCCCCCTACGAGCAGTACTTC,CSAREGGAPYEQYF
-,-,TRBV7-8,TRBJ2-5,TGTGCCAGCAGCTTAGATTTCCCCCATGAGACCCAGTACTTC,CASSLDFPHETQYF
-,-,TRBV7-3,TRBJ2-7,TGTGCCAGCAGCGAAGTCGGCAGCGCTGCCTACGAGCAGTACTTC,CASSEVGSAAYEQYF
TRBD2,medium-sized,TRBV5-4,TRBJ2-1,TGTGCCAGCAGCTGGGGACTAGCCGAAGACAATGAGCAGTTCTTC,CASSWGLAEDNEQFF
-,-,TRBV20-1,TRBJ2-1,TGCAGTGCTAGGGGGGGGCAGTCCAATGAGCAGTTCTTC,CSARGGQSNEQFF
TRBD2,once,TRBV10-3,TRBJ2-7,TGTGCCATCAGTTCCGGGACTAGCGGGAACTACGAGCAGTACTTC,CAISSGTSGNYEQYF